These 29 T cell receptor beta chains were sequenced from one sample in a study of blood T cell repertoires in COVID-19 (TCRdb year 2020). Libraries were constructed by the immunoSEQ multiplex PCR assay. Held by TCRdb, this immuneACCESS table contains in-frame sequences only and omits some clones. Under half of the omission traces to an unresolved V gene where checked; the cause of the rest is unknown. This sample is represented by about 250,000 clones; roughly 89% of them were singletons. In total, the top ten clones hold less than 3% of the sample. Sequenced: peripheral blood. These receptors originate from a woman under 40 with active or convalescent COVID-19.

The chain combines TRBV7-3 with TRBJ2-2; D not certain. The CDR3 runs 17 residues. The germline V gene has CDR1 SGHTA and CDR2 FQGTGA. The V gene lost 0 bases and the J gene lost 5 bases, with 16 bases spanning the gap. In DNA form, the CDR3 reads TGTGCCAGCAGCTTAACCCCAACTACGGCGAGAACCGGGGAGCTGTTTTTT. As protein: CASSLTPTTARTGELFF.

The DNA of the CDR3 is TGTGCCAGCAGTCGAGGTCCAGGGTCAGATACGCAGTATTTT. Its protein is CASSRGPGSDTQYF. The rearrangement joins TRBV6-2 or TRBV6-3 to TRBJ2-3; D is perhaps TRBD1 (5 bases). In germline, CDR1 is MNHEY, CDR2 SVGEGT. V was pared by 5 bases and J by 4 bases, with 13 bases between. The length of the CDR3 is 14 residues.

This chain connects TRBV5-6 to TRBJ2-3; 15 nucleotides agree with TRBD2. V lost 3 bases to trimming and J lost 9 bases; unmatched junction nucleotides: 2. The CDR3 totals 14 residues. Germline V lookup: CDR1 SGHDT, CDR2 YYEEEE. As DNA, the CDR3 is TGTGCCAGCAGCTCCGGGACTAGCGGGGGGACGCAGTATTTT. It yields the protein CASSSGTSGGTQYF. The complete variable domain, with remaining parts taken from reference TRBV5-6 and TRBJ2-3, reads DAGVTQSPTHLIKTRGQQVTLRCSPKSGHDTVSWYQQALGQGPQFIFQYYEEEERQRGNFPDRFSGHQFPNYSSELNVNALLLGDSALYLCASSSGTSGGTQYFGPGTRLTVL.

This chain joins TRBV5-1 and TRBJ1-3, with a tentative D call TRBD1 (6 bases). Per germline, CDR1 SGHRS and CDR2 YFSETQ. V lost 0 bases to trimming and J lost 6 bases, with 13 bases between them. CDR3 length: 15 amino acids. In nucleotides, the CDR3 is TGCGCCAGCAGCTTGGTCGCAGGGGCAGAAAACACCATATATTTT. Its translation is CASSLVAGAENTIYF.

The rearrangement links TRBV7-3 to TRBJ1-6; TRBD1 matches 9 bases. The V gene end was trimmed by 4 bases and the J gene end by 3 bases; junction bases not matched to a gene: 13. The germline gives CDR1 SGHTA, CDR2 FQGTGA. The CDR3 spans 19 residues. CDR3 nucleotides: TGTGCCAGCAGCTCCCCCGGGACAGGGAGCCCCCACTATAATTCACCCCTCCACTTT. As protein: CASSSPGTGSPHYNSPLHF.

The chain carries TRBV11-2 and TRBJ2-5; TRBD1 matches 12 bases. V lost 1 base and J lost 5; bases outside the gene matches: 8. The V gene's germline CDR1 is SGHAT and CDR2 FQNNGV. This CDR3 comprises 17 residues. The CDR3 region has the DNA TGTGCCAGCAGCTTAGGATTTGGGACAGGGGGCATCGAGACCCAGTACTTC. Its translation: CASSLGFGTGGIETQYF.

Of note for this clone: The same CDR3 arises from other DNA sequences in this sample as well. This chain joins TRBV30 and TRBJ1-3, with D uncertain. Germline CDR1 is GTSNPN and CDR2 is SVGIG (reference sequence). The CDR3 has 13 residues. The ends were cut back, 0 bases at V and 4 bases at J, with 7 bases in the middle. CDR3 amino acids: CAWSVSRGNTIYF. The CDR3 DNA reads TGTGCCTGGAGTGTATCCAGGGGAAACACCATATATTTT.

The chain carries TRBV19 and TRBJ1-2; D remains unclear. Trimming shortened V by 1 base and J by 0 bases, and 9 bases separated the two germline ends. This CDR3 has 15 residues. CDR1 and CDR2 (germline): LNHDA, SQIVND (reference sequence). The CDR3 region is CASSIAVTSNYGYTF. CDR3 nucleotides: TGTGCCAGTAGTATAGCGGTCACTTCTAACTATGGCTACACCTTC.

A few counts support this clone. The V gene is TRBV19, the J gene TRBJ1-2, with no clear D. CDR1 LNHDA and CDR2 SQIVND come from the germline V gene (reference sequence). The CDR3 sequence is 14 residues long. The V end lost 3 bases, the J end lost 0 bases, and 8 bases lay between the germline ends. CDR3 sequence: CASSISRANYGYTF. For the CDR3, the DNA is TGTGCCAGTAGTATTTCGCGAGCTAACTATGGCTACACCTTC.

The chain recombines TRBV6-6 with TRBJ2-1, with TRBD2 matching over 9 bases. V was clipped by 2 bases and J by 3 bases; unmatched bases: 5. The CDR3 loop spans 16 amino acids. Germline-derived CDR1 and CDR2 are MNHNY and SVGAGI (reference sequence). CDR3 sequence (DNA): TGTGCCAGCAGTTACCCGCTAGCGGGGAGCTACAATGAGCAGTTCTTC. Its translation is CASSYPLAGSYNEQFF.

The V and J genes are TRBV6-6 and TRBJ2-7, with D possibly being TRBD1 (6 bases). V dropped 0 bases and J dropped 6 bases, with 12 bases sitting between them. Germline CDR1 is MNHNY and CDR2 is SVGAGI (reference sequence). CDR3 length: 14 amino acids. CDR3 amino acids: CASSYSPGDLEQYF. The CDR3 bases are TGTGCCAGCAGTTACTCGCCAGGGGACCTCGAGCAGTACTTC.

The J gene is TRBJ1-2, the V gene TRBV10-2, with 7 bases aligning to TRBD1. CDR1 is WSHSY, CDR2 SAAADI, per germline. The CDR3 totals 14 residues. V shed 2 bases, J shed 2 bases, and the junction held 2 bases outside the gene matches. The CDR3 here is CASSEGRGNYGYTF. The CDR3, as DNA: TGCGCCAGCAGTGAGGGCAGGGGGAACTATGGCTACACCTTC.

The V call is TRBV30, the J call TRBJ2-7; TRBD1 agrees at 7 bases. The CDR3 contains 14 residues. V dropped 0 bases and J dropped 2; count of bases not matched to a gene: 4. The germline V gene encodes CDR1 GTSNPN and CDR2 SVGIG (reference sequence). Here the CDR3 DNA reads TGTGCCTGGAGTGTAGGTCAGGGGGCCTACGAGCAGTACTTC. Amino acids: CAWSVGQGAYEQYF.

V usage is TRBV5-4 and J usage is TRBJ1-4, with a tentative D call TRBD1 (6 bases). The germline CDR1 and CDR2 sequences are SGHNT and YYREEE (reference sequence). V lost 3 bases and J lost 8, with 17 bases in between. The CDR3 is made up of 15 amino acids. CDR3 region: CASSSKTGLEEKLFF. CDR3 nucleotides: TGTGCCAGCAGCTCCAAGACAGGTCTGGAGGAAAAACTGTTTTTT.

The gene calls are TRBV5-8 and TRBJ2-3; TRBD1 matches 9 bases. CDR3 length: 16 amino acids. Germline CDR1 and CDR2: SGHTS and YDEGEE. V was pared by 0 bases and J by 0 bases, with 2 bases of the junction left unmatched. The CDR3 is CASSLEGTGSTDTQYF. The DNA of the CDR3 is TGTGCCAGCAGCTTGGAGGGGACAGGGAGCACAGATACGCAGTATTTT.

V is TRBV4-3 and J is TRBJ1-2, with a possible D match to TRBD1 (6 bases). V lost 4 bases and J lost 0, with 12 bases in between. The CDR3 contains 15 residues. Germline CDR1 is LGHNA and CDR2 is YSLEER. The CDR3 DNA reads as TGCGCCAGCAGCCGAGACCGGGACACTAACTATGGCTACACCTTC. It is translated as CASSRDRDTNYGYTF.

The chain links TRBV10-3 to TRBJ2-2, with D perhaps TRBD1 (5 bases). The CDR3 has 13 residues. Germline CDR1 and CDR2: ENHRY and SYGVKD. V was clipped by 10 bases and J by 1 base, with 10 bases between them. CDR3 protein: CATKTENTGELFF. The CDR3 nucleotides read TGTGCCACCAAGACAGAGAACACCGGGGAGCTGTTTTTT.

On this clone itself: Other DNA variants within this sample encode the same CDR3. The V and J genes are TRBV6-1 and TRBJ2-5, with 7 bases matching TRBD2. CDR3 length equals 14 residues. J lost 2 bases, V lost 3 bases, and 3 bases had no gene match. Germline loops: CDR1 MNHNS, CDR2 SASEGT. The CDR3 DNA sequence: TGTGCCAGCAGTGAGGCTAGCGGTCAAGAGACCCAGTACTTC. Its protein is CASSEASGQETQYF.

The chain is built from TRBV3-1 (or the pseudogene TRBV3-2) and TRBJ2-3, with 11 bases fitting TRBD2. V lost 6 bases, J lost 6 bases, and 5 bases stayed unmatched. The CDR3 consists of 14 residues. Germline CDR1 LGHDT, CDR2 YNNKEL (reference sequence). CDR3 residues: CASRTSGGGDTQYF. Here the CDR3 DNA reads TGTGCCAGCAGAACTAGCGGGGGAGGGGATACGCAGTATTTT.

V usage is TRBV29-1 and J usage is TRBJ1-2; 9 bases match TRBD1. Looked up from germline, CDR1 is SQVTM and CDR2 is ANQGSEA. CDR3 length: 13 amino acids. V gave up 0 bases and J gave up 8 bases; unmatched junction bases: 4. CDR3 sequence reads: CSVEDSGTGGYTF. In nucleotides, the CDR3 is TGCAGCGTTGAAGATTCCGGGACAGGGGGCTACACCTTC.

The rearrangement joins TRBV30 to TRBJ2-3, with TRBD1 identical over 10 bases. Per germline, CDR1 GTSNPN and CDR2 SVGIG (reference sequence). The CDR3 loop spans 15 amino acids. Losses at the gene ends were 1 base for V and 6 bases for J; bases not matched to a gene: 7. As DNA, the CDR3 is TGTGCCTGGAGTGAGGACAGGGGGATCAGCGATACGCAGTATTTT. Translated, it gives CAWSEDRGISDTQYF.

V usage is TRBV4-2 and J usage is TRBJ2-7; tentative D call: TRBD1 (5 bases). Germline V lookup: CDR1 LGHNA, CDR2 YNFKEQ. The CDR3 runs 14 residues. V was pared by 3 bases and J by 3 bases, with 12 bases between. This CDR3 reads CASSQGWGNYEQYF. The CDR3 bases are TGTGCCAGCAGCCAGGGCTGGGGCAACTACGAGCAGTACTTC.

The CDR3 nucleotides are TGTGCCAGCAGTTACGCCGGACAGTCTAACTATGGCTACACCTTC. It encodes CASSYAGQSNYGYTF. The chain employs TRBV6-6 and TRBJ1-2; D is possibly TRBD1 (6 bases). The V end lost 2 bases, the J end lost 0 bases, and 10 bases lay between the germline ends. Germline assignment: CDR1 MNHNY and CDR2 SVGAGI (reference sequence). The CDR3 is 15 amino acids.

The J gene is TRBJ1-1, the V gene TRBV18; weak D call: TRBD1 (6 bases). Trimming left V 3 bases short and J 4 bases short, with 9 bases between. This CDR3 comprises 13 residues. Germline V gene data show CDR1 as KGHSH and CDR2 as LQKENI. CDR3 DNA: TGTGCCAGCTCACCGACAGGCATCACTGAAGCTTTCTTT. Translating gives CASSPTGITEAFF.

This chain joins TRBV25-1 and TRBJ2-7; TRBD2 aligns across 8 bases. This CDR3 comprises 14 residues. With V trimmed by 1 base and J by 6 bases, 5 bases remained unmatched. Germline loops: CDR1 MGHDK, CDR2 SYGVNS. CDR3 loop: CASSESGTSGEQYF. The CDR3 DNA reads TGTGCCAGCAGTGAATCCGGGACTAGTGGCGAGCAGTACTTC.

This clone was seen just once. The chain couples TRBV4-3 to TRBJ2-3; the match to TRBD2 covers 9 bases. The J segment lost 4 bases and the V segment lost 0 bases, leaving 14 bases of the junction unmatched. This CDR3 has 19 amino acids. Germline CDR1 LGHNA, CDR2 YSLEER. CDR3 loop: CASSQDYTRGGSYSDTQYF. For the CDR3, the DNA is TGCGCCAGCAGCCAAGACTACACGCGGGGGGGCAGTTATTCAGATACGCAGTATTTT.

CDR3 sequence (DNA): TGTGCCAGCTCACTTGGACAGGTCTATAATTCACCCCTCCACTTT. It is translated as CASSLGQVYNSPLHF. This chain joins TRBV18 and TRBJ1-6; 7 bases line up with TRBD1. Germline-derived CDR1 and CDR2 are KGHSH and LQKENI. Trimming removed 4 bases from V and 3 bases from J; junction bases left unmatched: 3. The CDR3 covers 15 residues.

This clone was found once. The chain has TRBV7-3 and TRBJ1-1, with TRBD1 identical over 9 bases. CDR1 is SGHTA, CDR2 FQGTGA, per germline. Trimming cost V 1 base and J 3 bases; bases outside gene matches: 0. The CDR3 is 14 residues long. The CDR3 bases are TGTGCCAGCAGCTTAAGGGACAGGGACACTGAAGCTTTCTTT. Protein sequence: CASSLRDRDTEAFF.

The V call is TRBV19, the J call TRBJ1-2, with 7 bases fitting TRBD1. J lost 1 base, V lost 8 bases, and 7 bases had no gene match. Germline V lookup: CDR1 LNHDA, CDR2 SQIVND (reference sequence). The CDR3 extends over 14 amino acids. This CDR3 reads CASGPGTDNYGYTF. Written as DNA, the CDR3 is TGTGCCAGTGGCCCCGGGACAGATAACTATGGCTACACCTTC.